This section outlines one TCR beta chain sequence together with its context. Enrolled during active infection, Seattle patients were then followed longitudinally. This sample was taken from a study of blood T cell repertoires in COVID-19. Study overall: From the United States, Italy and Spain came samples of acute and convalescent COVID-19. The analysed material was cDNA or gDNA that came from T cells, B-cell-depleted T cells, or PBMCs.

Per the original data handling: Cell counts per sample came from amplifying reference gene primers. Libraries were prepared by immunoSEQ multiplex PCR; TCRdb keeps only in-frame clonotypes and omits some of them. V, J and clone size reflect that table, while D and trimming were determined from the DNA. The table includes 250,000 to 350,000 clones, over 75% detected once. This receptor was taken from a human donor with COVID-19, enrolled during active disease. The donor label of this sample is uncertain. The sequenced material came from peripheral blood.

The CDR3 reads CASNPPAGRGGEQYF. As DNA, the CDR3 is TGTGCCAGCAACCCACCGGCAGGGAGGGGCGGCGAGCAGTACTTC. V gene TRBV28 combines with J gene TRBJ2-7, with 7 bases identical to TRBD2. CDR1 and CDR2 (germline): MDHEN, SYDVKM. V lost 7 bases to trimming and J lost 6 bases; unmatched junction nucleotides: 15. CDR3 length equals 15 residues. The full variable domain, with the rest looked up from reference TRBV28 and TRBJ2-7, is DVKVTQSSRYLVKRTGEKVFLECVQDMDHENMFWYRQDPGLGLRLIYFSYDVKMKEKGDIPEGYSVSREKKERFSLILESASTNQTSMYLCASNPPAGRGGEQYFGPGTRLTVT.